These 29 T cell receptor beta chains were sequenced from one sample in a study of blood T cells in healthy people across ages (dated by TCRdb to the mid-2010s). The library relied on 5' RACE. The sequencer was an Illumina HiSeq 2500. A second 7 to 11 cycle PCR used a sample-barcoded 5' primer and a J-beta primer mix. TCRdb itself trimmed the public reads at Q25 with fastp, ran MiXCR and retained productive beta chains. For every CDR3 protein sequence, its rows merge into one entry that carries the most common genes and DNA. The sample table records 600,000 to 1,000,000 distinct CDR3 sequences; about 25% of these occur just once. Roughly 3.5% of the sample lies in the top ten. The sample was also reused in another study, on T cells of mothers and their children.

The source material was blood. These receptors all come from a boy aged 10-17 years in good health.

This chain connects TRBV7-2 to TRBJ1-4, with D unresolved. The germline gives CDR1 SGHTA, CDR2 FQGNSA. V lost 5 bases, J lost 7 bases, and 17 bases lay in between. The CDR3 has 15 residues. This CDR3 reads CASSPSGVRGEKLFF. The CDR3 nucleotides read TGTGCCAGCAGCCCGAGCGGGGTTCGTGGTGAAAAACTGTTTTTT.

About this clonotype: Compared with germline, one end of the junction differs, possibly owing to a read error. The chain joins TRBV2 to TRBJ2-2; TRBD2 might be the D (5 bases). This CDR3 region has 17 residues. Germline V gives CDR1 SNHLY, CDR2 FYNNEI. CDR3 in DNA: TGTGCCAGCAGTGAAGGGGATGTTACCCCTTACACCGGGGAGCTGCTTTTT. Residues: CASSEGDVTPYTGELLF.

This clonotype was detected a few times. The CDR3, as DNA: TGTGCCAGCAGTTTTCACAGCGCGAACACCGGGGAGCTGTTTTTT. Its translation: CASSFHSANTGELFF. The chain couples TRBV28 to TRBJ2-2; D not certain. Deletions cut 3 bases from V and 0 bases from J, with 8 bases between. CDR3 length: 15 amino acids. From germline, CDR1 is MDHEN and CDR2 SYDVKM. Full variable domain (outside the CDR3, taken from reference TRBV28 and TRBJ2-2): DVKVTQSSRYLVKRTGEKVFLECVQDMDHENMFWYRQDPGLGLRLIYFSYDVKMKEKGDIPEGYSVSREKKERFSLILESASTNQTSMYLCASSFHSANTGELFFGEGSRLTVL.

The chain employs TRBV18 and TRBJ2-3; D is unclear. Trimming took 1 base from V and 6 from J, leaving 8 bases between them. This CDR3 spans 13 amino acids. Germline V lookup: CDR1 KGHSH, CDR2 LQKENI. CDR3 in DNA: TGTGCCAGCTCACCACATGAAGGGGATACGCAGTATTTT. Translating it yields CASSPHEGDTQYF.

The chain has TRBV20-1 and TRBJ1-1, with TRBD1 as a possible D gene (6 bases). CDR1 DFQATT and CDR2 SNEGSKA come from the germline V gene (reference sequence). The V and J ends lost 1 base and 0 bases respectively, with 9 bases between them. CDR3 length: 14 residues. CDR3 DNA sequence: TGCAGTGCTAGAGTACCAGGGGTGAACACTGAAGCTTTCTTT. It yields the protein CSARVPGVNTEAFF.

This clonotype was counted between two and nine times. The rearrangement joins TRBV27 to TRBJ2-7, with 8 bases that match TRBD1. The CDR3 totals 15 residues. Per the germline V gene, CDR1 is MNHEY and CDR2 is SMNVEV (reference sequence). J lost 2 bases, V lost 5 bases, and 8 bases had no gene match. This chain's CDR3 is CASSMTMGQAYEQYF. The CDR3 DNA reads as TGTGCCAGCAGTATGACGATGGGACAGGCCTACGAGCAGTACTTC.

The chain joins TRBV6-6 to TRBJ1-5; a weak D match, TRBD1 (6 bases). The length of the CDR3 is 12 residues. Deletions cut 4 bases from V and 12 bases from J, with 13 bases between. Germline CDR1 and CDR2: MNHNY and SVGAGI (reference sequence). The CDR3 bases are TGTGCCAGCAGTTTACCGGGACAAGACCAGCATTTT. Encoded protein: CASSLPGQDQHF.

The chain employs TRBV6-2 or TRBV6-3 and TRBJ2-5; D is unclear. Germline CDR1 MNHEY, CDR2 SVGEGT. The germline V and J ends were trimmed by 7 bases and 1 base, with 16 bases remaining between them. The CDR3 is 15 residues long. The DNA of the CDR3 is TGTGCCAGCATCTCCGTGGGTGCCCGCCAAGAGACCCAGTACTTC. It codes for CASISVGARQETQYF.

This clonotype was observed a few times. A junction end diverges from the germline sequence, so it may reflect a read error. The chain recombines TRBV3-1 with TRBJ2-1; D is perhaps TRBD2 (5 bases). CDR3 length: 14 residues. CDR1 and CDR2 (germline): LGHDT, YNNKEL (reference sequence). CDR3 residues: CTSSLGSAPGEQFF. The CDR3 region has the DNA TGTACCAGCAGCCTCGGTAGCGCCCCAGGCGAGCAGTTCTTC.

This chain joins TRBV12-5 and TRBJ2-5; either TRBD1 or TRBD2 may fit D (5 bases each). The CDR3 totals 14 residues. The V and J ends lost 7 bases and 4 bases respectively, with 16 bases between them. Germline values: CDR1 LGHNT, CDR2 FRNRAP. CDR3 loop: CASAPGTYGETQYF. The CDR3 nucleotides read TGTGCTAGTGCCCCCGGGACCTATGGAGAGACCCAGTACTTC.

J is TRBJ1-4 and V is TRBV7-8; 9 positions agree with TRBD1. Germline V lookup: CDR1 SGHVS, CDR2 FQNEAQ. The CDR3 contains 18 residues. V was pared by 3 bases and J by 3 bases, with 11 bases of the junction left unmatched. For the CDR3, the DNA is TGTGCCAGCAGCTTTCGAATGGGGACAGGGCTGGCTAATGAAAAACTGTTTTTT. This sequence encodes CASSFRMGTGLANEKLFF.

This clonotype has more than one count but fewer than ten. The chain couples TRBV28 to TRBJ1-3; D may be TRBD1 (6 bases). Germline loops: CDR1 MDHEN, CDR2 SYDVKM. This CDR3 spans 18 amino acids. V was shortened by 2 bases and J by 4 bases, with 21 bases between the two germline ends. The CDR3 protein is CASSLNPLLMGAGNTIYF. As DNA, the CDR3 is TGTGCCAGCAGTTTAAACCCCCTATTGATGGGGGCCGGAAACACCATATATTTT.

This chain connects TRBV21-1 to TRBJ2-6. TRBV21-1 is a listed pseudogene. CDR3 length: 16 residues. The CDR3 DNA is TGTGCCAGCAGCAACCCCAGATCCTCTGGGGCCAACGTCCTGACTTTC. This gives the protein CASSNPRSSGANVLTF.

The chain couples TRBV28 to TRBJ2-1, with 7 nucleotides matching TRBD2. CDR1 and CDR2 from the germline V gene are MDHEN and SYDVKM. The trim removed 8 bases at V and 7 bases at J, leaving 14 bases unmatched. The length of the CDR3 is 15 residues. The CDR3 DNA reads as TGTGCCAGCGGAGGCGCGGGAGCCGGGCCTAATGAGCAGTTCTTC. It encodes CASGGAGAGPNEQFF.

Note on this clonotype: At one of its ends the junction is not consistent with the germline gene, which may arise from a read error. The CDR3 coding sequence is TGTGCCTGCAGCGTAGTCGGGCAGTTAAAGACAGTGAACACTGAAGCTTTCTTT. Encoded protein: CACSVVGQLKTVNTEAFF. The gene calls are TRBV9 and TRBJ1-1, with D perhaps TRBD1 (5 bases). The CDR3 runs 18 residues. Per the germline V gene, CDR1 is SGDLS and CDR2 is YYNGEE.

This rearrangement joins TRBV6-5 to TRBJ2-1; 7 bases fit TRBD1. Germline V CDR1 and CDR2: MNHEY, SVGAGI. The CDR3 sequence is 16 residues long. With 3 bases clipped from V and 4 bases from J, the junction kept 9 bases outside the gene matches. The CDR3 DNA reads as TGTGCCAGCAGTTATCCCGACAGGGTGGGATACAATGAGCAGTTCTTC. This translates into CASSYPDRVGYNEQFF.

This clonotype came up a few times. This rearrangement joins TRBV3-1 to TRBJ2-2; 15 bases are a match to TRBD2. The CDR3 is 19 amino acids. Per germline, CDR1 LGHDT and CDR2 YNNKEL (reference sequence). Trimming removed 0 bases from V and 7 bases from J; junction bases left unmatched: 9. The chain's CDR3 is CASSQDLGLAGGPFGELFF. The CDR3 DNA follows: TGTGCCAGCAGCCAAGATCTTGGACTAGCGGGGGGGCCCTTCGGGGAGCTGTTTTTT.

V is TRBV9 and J is TRBJ2-2; the D gene is possibly TRBD2 (5 bases). V was shortened by 0 bases and J by 3 bases, with 12 bases between the two germline ends. The V gene's germline CDR1 is SGDLS and CDR2 YYNGEE. The CDR3 is 16 amino acids. The CDR3 spells CASSVEPGIDTGELFF. Here the CDR3 DNA reads TGTGCCAGCAGCGTAGAGCCCGGGATAGACACCGGGGAGCTGTTTTTT.

This chain joins TRBV5-1 and TRBJ1-2; D gene ambiguous. The CDR3 is 16 amino acids. The V end lost 4 bases, the J end lost 5 bases, and 21 bases lay between the germline ends. Germline V gives CDR1 SGHRS, CDR2 YFSETQ. The CDR3 DNA reads as TGCGCCAGCAGCCCCGGCCCGGACCGGCCGCGGTATGGCTACACCTTC. Translated: CASSPGPDRPRYGYTF.

The chain is built from TRBV20-1 and TRBJ1-4, with D perhaps TRBD1 (6 bases). The germline gives CDR1 DFQATT, CDR2 SNEGSKA (reference sequence). The length of the CDR3 is 15 residues. V lost 1 base, J lost 5 bases, and 14 bases lay in between. The CDR3 spells CSARGGAGKNEKLFF. The CDR3 coding sequence is TGCAGTGCTAGAGGGGGGGCAGGAAAAAATGAAAAACTGTTTTTT.

This clonotype was seen once. The gene calls are TRBV29-1 and TRBJ2-5, with 8 positions matching TRBD2. TRBJ2-7 explains the end of the DNA better; the J call may be wrong. The CDR3 sequence is 13 residues long. Germline V gene sequence: CDR1 SQVTM, CDR2 ANQGSEA. CDR3 sequence (DNA): TGCAGCGTTCAACTAGCGGATAGATACGAGCAGTACTTC. The encoded protein is CSVQLADRYEQYF.

A few counts support this clonotype. The chain combines TRBV6-2 or TRBV6-3 with TRBJ1-1, with D possibly matching TRBD1 (5 bases). V was pared by 0 bases and J by 7 bases, with 9 bases between. CDR3 length equals 13 residues. Germline assignment: CDR1 MNHEY and CDR2 SVGEGT. CDR3 nucleotides: TGTGCCAGCAGTTACTCGCCAGGGATTGAAGCTTTCTTT. It encodes CASSYSPGIEAFF.

This clonotype occurred a few times. V is TRBV5-1 and J is TRBJ2-1, with D tentatively TRBD2 (6 bases). This CDR3 spans 16 amino acids. Per germline, CDR1 SGHRS and CDR2 YFSETQ. Between the trimmed V and J ends, which lost 4 bases and 6 bases, there was a span of 20 bases. In nucleotides, the CDR3 is TGCGCCAGCAGCGTATCGGCCGGGACTGGGAGCAATGAGCAGTTCTTC. It is translated as CASSVSAGTGSNEQFF.

The chain uses TRBV11-2 and TRBJ2-1; 11 bases agree with TRBD2. Germline CDR1 reads SGHAT; CDR2 reads FQNNGV. Trimming removed 6 bases from V and 8 bases from J; junction bases left unmatched: 9. The CDR3 has 15 residues. The DNA for the CDR3 is TGTGCCAGCAGTTCCTCCCTAGCGGGGGGTCATGAGCAGTTCTTC. It specifies CASSSSLAGGHEQFF.

In its sample, this clonotype was seen a few times. The chain links TRBV7-9 to TRBJ2-2; 11 bases line up with TRBD2. Germline CDR1 is SEHNR and CDR2 is FQNEAQ (reference sequence). CDR3 length: 16 amino acids. The V gene end was trimmed by 5 bases and the J gene end by 5 bases; junction bases not matched to a gene: 7. This CDR3 is CASSRTSGGATGELFF. The CDR3, as DNA: TGTGCCAGCAGCAGAACTAGCGGGGGAGCGACCGGGGAGCTGTTTTTT.

J is TRBJ1-1 and V is TRBV12-5; 10 nucleotides agree with TRBD1. J lost 5 bases, V lost 6 bases, and 12 bases had no gene match. This CDR3 is 16 amino acids long. Germline V CDR1 and CDR2: LGHNT, FRNRAP. Written as DNA, the CDR3 is TGTGCTAGTGGCCTCCAGGACAGGGGGTTTCGGACTGAAGCTTTCTTT. Residues: CASGLQDRGFRTEAFF.

The rearrangement joins TRBV9 to TRBJ2-5, with D possibly called TRBD1 or TRBD2 (7 bases each). The CDR3 length is 18 residues. Germline values: CDR1 SGDLS, CDR2 YYNGEE. Deletions cut 1 base from V and 2 bases from J, with 21 bases between. This CDR3 is CASSVKSAGRGRQETQYF. CDR3 bases: TGTGCCAGCAGCGTAAAGTCGGCGGGGAGGGGGCGGCAAGAGACCCAGTACTTC.

The rearrangement links TRBV7-2 to TRBJ2-3; tentatively, D is TRBD2 (6 bases). CDR3 length: 13 amino acids. The germline gives CDR1 SGHTA, CDR2 FQGNSA. V was clipped by 7 bases and J by 9 bases, with 17 bases between them. CDR3 bases: TGTGCCAGCACCTCGCTACTAGCTTTGACGCAGTATTTT. This gives the protein CASTSLLALTQYF.

There are a few counts of this clonotype. The chain employs TRBV9 and TRBJ2-5; D gene unclear. Germline CDR1 SGDLS, CDR2 YYNGEE. V was trimmed by 10 bases and J by 1 base, leaving 11 bases between them. There are 12 residues in the CDR3. DNA of the CDR3: TGTGCCCGCCTGCGAGGCCAAGAGACCCAGTACTTC. Translated, it gives CARLRGQETQYF.